This entry features one T cell receptor (beta chain) sequence. As yet, its antigen is unknown. This sample is drawn from a study of CD8 T cells in ankylosing spondylitis. Study findings and constraints: Made up of eight highly homologous variants, a TCR beta motif appeared characteristic of ankylosing spondylitis blood.

The CDR3 runs to 11 residues. V lost 7 bases to trimming and J lost 12 bases; unmatched junction nucleotides: 8. The germline V gene encodes CDR1 SQVTM and CDR2 ANQGSEA. TCRdb redid the calling of the 5' RACE reads with MiXCR, one entry per CDR3 protein. Of 500,000 to 550,000 distinct CDR3 sequences listed, over 9.5% are singletons. Sequencing was performed on blood, either unsorted or a sorted T cell fraction (not recorded which). The rearrangement links TRBV29-1 to TRBJ2-1, with 8 bases that match TRBD2. This sequence was found in a male donor with ankylosing spondylitis. CDR3 region: CSGGSGTGQFF. The CDR3 nucleotides read TGCAGCGGGGGTAGCGGGACGGGGCAGTTCTTC.